This T cell receptor beta chain was recovered during a study of patients and donors after allogeneic stem cell transplantation. TCRdb called the RT-PCR reads again in MiXCR, with one record for every CDR3 protein. Of about 23,000 distinct CDR3 sequences detected, about 30% appear once; the ten largest clones hold around 47%. This clonotype appeared a few times. The germline gives CDR1 DFQATT, CDR2 SNEGSKA (reference sequence). CDR3 length: 16 residues. Trimming pared 6 bases from V and 6 bases from J, leaving 24 bases between. The V call is TRBV20-1, the J call TRBJ2-1; D may be TRBD2 (5 bases). The origin of this receptor is a human donor who was either an allogeneic HSCT recipient or a stem cell or donor lymphocyte infusion donor (not recorded which). It is not recorded whose cells these are; they may come from a transplant donor. Material for sequencing was blood, either unsorted or a sorted T cell fraction (not recorded which). The CDR3 loop reads CSAIKTGRARANEQFF. CDR3 coding DNA: TGCAGTGCCATAAAAACGGGAAGGGCTCGAGCCAATGAGCAGTTCTTC.